This T cell receptor (beta chain) was sequenced in a study of radiotherapy plus CTLA-4 blockade in lung cancer. Study-level findings and limits: Reports state that early shifts in blood T cell clones, with interferon-beta, best predicted response. Radiotherapy plus ipilimumab was followed by expansion in blood of tumor-derived TCR clones.

Libraries were prepared by immunoSEQ multiplex PCR; TCRdb keeps only in-frame clonotypes and omits some of them. The sample consists of about 80,000 clones, roughly 80% of them appearing once. About this clone itself: The antigen is unknown.

V lost 6 bases, J lost 0 bases, and 6 bases lay in between. This CDR3 is built from 13 residues. CDR1 and CDR2 (germline): MDHEN, SYDVKM. Sequences were derived from peripheral blood, sampled from a patient treated with radiotherapy plus ipilimumab. The origin of this receptor is a human donor with non-small cell lung cancer who had stable disease on radiotherapy plus ipilimumab. The rearrangement uses TRBV28 and TRBJ1-3; no definite D call. CDR3 protein: CASRGISGNTIYF. The CDR3 DNA sequence: TGTGCCAGCAGGGGGATCTCTGGAAACACCATATATTTT.